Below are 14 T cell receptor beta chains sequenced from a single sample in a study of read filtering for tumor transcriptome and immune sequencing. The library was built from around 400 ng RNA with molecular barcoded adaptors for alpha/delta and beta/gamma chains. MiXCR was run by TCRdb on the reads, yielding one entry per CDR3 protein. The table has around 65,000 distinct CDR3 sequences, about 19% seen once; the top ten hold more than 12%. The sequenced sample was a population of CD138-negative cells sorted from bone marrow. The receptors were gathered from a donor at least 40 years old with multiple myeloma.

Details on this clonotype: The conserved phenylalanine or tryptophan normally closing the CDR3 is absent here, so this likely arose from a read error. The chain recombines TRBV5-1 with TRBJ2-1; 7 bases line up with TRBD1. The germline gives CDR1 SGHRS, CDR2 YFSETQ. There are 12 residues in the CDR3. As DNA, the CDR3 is TGCGCCGGCAGAACAGGGGTCTATGAGCAGTTCCTC. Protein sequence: CAGRTGVYEQFL.

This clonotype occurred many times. The CDR3 here is CASSFHQRDFNNEQFF. CDR3 bases: TGTGCCAGCAGTTTTCACCAACGGGACTTCAACAATGAGCAGTTCTTC. The chain uses TRBV12-3 or TRBV12-4 and TRBJ2-1, with a possible D match to TRBD2 (6 bases). This CDR3 has 16 residues. V lost 3 bases and J lost 5, with 17 bases in between.

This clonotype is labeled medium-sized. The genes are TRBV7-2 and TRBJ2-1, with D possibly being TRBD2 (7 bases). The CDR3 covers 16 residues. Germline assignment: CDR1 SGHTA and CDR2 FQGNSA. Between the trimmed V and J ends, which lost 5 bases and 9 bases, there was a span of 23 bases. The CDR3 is CASSPQGRGLLVEQFF. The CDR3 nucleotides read TGTGCCAGCAGCCCTCAGGGGCGGGGGCTTTTGGTTGAGCAGTTCTTC.

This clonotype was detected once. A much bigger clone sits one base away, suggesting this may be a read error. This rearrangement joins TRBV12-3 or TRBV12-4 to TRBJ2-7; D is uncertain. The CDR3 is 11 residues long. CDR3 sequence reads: CASSPSTQQHF. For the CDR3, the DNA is TGTGCCAGCAGTCCGAGTACTCAGCAGCACTTC.

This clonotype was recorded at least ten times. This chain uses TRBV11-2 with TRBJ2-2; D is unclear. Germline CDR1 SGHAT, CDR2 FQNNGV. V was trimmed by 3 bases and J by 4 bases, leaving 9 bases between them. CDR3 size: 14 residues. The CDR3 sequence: CASSFDWGTGELFF. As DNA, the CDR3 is TGTGCCAGCAGCTTTGACTGGGGCACCGGGGAGCTGTTTTTT.

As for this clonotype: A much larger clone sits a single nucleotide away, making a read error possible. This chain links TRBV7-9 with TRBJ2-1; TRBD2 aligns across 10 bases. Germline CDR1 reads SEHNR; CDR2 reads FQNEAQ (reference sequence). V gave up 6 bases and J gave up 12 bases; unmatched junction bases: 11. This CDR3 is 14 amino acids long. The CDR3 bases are TGTGCCAGCAGTTATGGACTAGCGGTAGACCCGCAGTTCTTC. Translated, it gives CASSYGLAVDPQFF. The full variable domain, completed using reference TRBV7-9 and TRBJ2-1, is DTGVSQNPRHKITKRGQNVTFRCDPISEHNRLYWYRQTLGQGPEFLTYFQNEAQLEKSRLLSDRFSAERPKGSFSTLEIQRTEQGDSAMYLCASSYGLAVDPQFFGPGTRLTVL.

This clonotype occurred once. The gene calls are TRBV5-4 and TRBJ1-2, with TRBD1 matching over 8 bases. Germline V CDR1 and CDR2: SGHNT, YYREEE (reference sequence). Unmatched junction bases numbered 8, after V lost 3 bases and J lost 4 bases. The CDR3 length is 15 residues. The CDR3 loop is CASSYTGGASYGYTF. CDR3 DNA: TGTGCCAGCAGCTATACAGGGGGAGCTAGCTATGGCTACACCTTC.

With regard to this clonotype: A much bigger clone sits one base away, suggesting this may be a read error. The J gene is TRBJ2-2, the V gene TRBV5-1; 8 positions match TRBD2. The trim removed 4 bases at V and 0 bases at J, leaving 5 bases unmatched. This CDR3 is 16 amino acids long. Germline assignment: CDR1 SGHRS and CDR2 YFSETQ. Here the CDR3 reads CASSLSGVPNTGELFF. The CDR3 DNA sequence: TGCGCCAGCAGCCTTAGCGGGGTCCCGAACACCGGGGAGCTGTTTTTT.

This chain's CDR3 is CASIGLALGDNEQFF. In DNA, the CDR3 is TGTGCCAGTATTGGGCTAGCGTTAGGGGACAATGAGCAGTTCTTC. The V gene is TRBV19, the J gene TRBJ2-1, with a possible D match to TRBD2 (6 bases). This CDR3 region has 15 residues. The V gene lost 7 bases and the J gene lost 5 bases, with 18 bases spanning the gap. Looked up from germline, CDR1 is LNHDA and CDR2 is SQIVND (reference sequence).

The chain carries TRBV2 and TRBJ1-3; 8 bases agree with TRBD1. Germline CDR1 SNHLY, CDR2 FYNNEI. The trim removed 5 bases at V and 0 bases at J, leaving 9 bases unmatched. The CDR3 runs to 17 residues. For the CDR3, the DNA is TGTGCCAGCAGTCTCACCACAGGACAGGGCTCTGGAAACACCATATATTTT. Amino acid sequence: CASSLTTGQGSGNTIYF.

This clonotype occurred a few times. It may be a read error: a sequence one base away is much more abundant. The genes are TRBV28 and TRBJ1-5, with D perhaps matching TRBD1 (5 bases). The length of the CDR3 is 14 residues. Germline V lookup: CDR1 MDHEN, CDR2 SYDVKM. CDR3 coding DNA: TGTGCCAGCCGCCGCCAGGGCCAGAATCAGCCCCAGCGTTTT. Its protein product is CASRRQGQNQPQRF. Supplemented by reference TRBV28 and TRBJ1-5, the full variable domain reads DVKVTQSSRYLVKRTGEKVFLECVQDMDHENMFWYRQDPGLGLRLIYFSYDVKMKEKGDIPEGYSVSREKKERFSLILESASTNQTSMYLCASRRQGQNQPQRFGDGTRLSIL.

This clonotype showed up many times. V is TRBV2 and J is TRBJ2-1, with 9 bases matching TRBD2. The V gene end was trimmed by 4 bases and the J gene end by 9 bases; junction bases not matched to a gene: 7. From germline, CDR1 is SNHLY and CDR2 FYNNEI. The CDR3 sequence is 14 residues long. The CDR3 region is CASSAAGGLGEQFF. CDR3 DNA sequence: TGTGCCAGCAGTGCCGCGGGGGGGTTAGGTGAGCAGTTCTTC.

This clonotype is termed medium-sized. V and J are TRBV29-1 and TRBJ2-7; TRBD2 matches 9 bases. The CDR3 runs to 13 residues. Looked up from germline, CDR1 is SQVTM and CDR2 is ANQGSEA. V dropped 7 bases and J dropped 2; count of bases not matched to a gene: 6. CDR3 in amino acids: CSGRVAGAYEQYF. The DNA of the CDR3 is TGCAGCGGACGGGTAGCGGGGGCCTACGAGCAGTACTTC.

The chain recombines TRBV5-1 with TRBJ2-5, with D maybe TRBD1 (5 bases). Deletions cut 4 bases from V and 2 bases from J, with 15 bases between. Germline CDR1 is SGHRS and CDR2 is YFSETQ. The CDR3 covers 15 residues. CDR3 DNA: TGCGCCAGCAGCCCCTGGGCAGGGCCTCAAGAGACCCAGTACTTC. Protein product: CASSPWAGPQETQYF.